The 16 T cell receptor beta chains below were found in one sample sequenced in a study of cytomegalovirus exposure and HLA in healthy donors (dated by TCRdb to between 2016 and 2019). The library was generated by the immunoSEQ multiplex PCR assay. The multiplex PCR relied on a mix of 60 forward primers for TCR Vbeta segments and 13 reverse primers for TCR Jbeta segments. TCRdb re-hosts the immuneACCESS table, in-frame sequences only. Its copies lack some clones; in the studies checked, an unresolved V gene accounts for under half of them, and the cause for the rest is not known. Within this sample are some 130,000 clones, with around 80% of them counted one time only. The ten largest clones add up to approximately 1% of the sample. Material for sequencing was PBMCs. Receptors originate from a human donor in good health.

The chain employs TRBV5-1 and TRBJ2-7; weak D call: TRBD2 (6 bases). Germline-derived CDR1 and CDR2 are SGHRS and YFSETQ. The CDR3 is 15 residues long. Trimming removed 3 bases from V and 3 bases from J, with 16 bases in between. CDR3 sequence reads: CASSWVDGEDYEQYF. For the CDR3, the DNA is TGCGCCAGCAGCTGGGTGGACGGGGAGGACTACGAGCAGTACTTC.

CDR3 loop: CASSLTRERSPLHF. The CDR3, as DNA: TGTGCCAGCAGCTTAACGAGGGAGAGGTCACCCCTCCACTTT. The J gene is TRBJ1-6, the V gene TRBV7-3; no reliable D call. The V end lost 0 bases, the J end lost 10 bases, and 10 bases lay between the germline ends. Germline V CDR1 and CDR2: SGHTA, FQGTGA. There are 14 residues in the CDR3.

The chain carries TRBV28 and TRBJ2-6, with TRBD1 as a possible D gene (6 bases). With 3 bases removed from V and 0 bases from J, the gap between germline ends came to 15 bases. The CDR3 totals 18 residues. Germline CDR1 reads MDHEN; CDR2 reads SYDVKM. The DNA of the CDR3 is TGTGCCAGCAGTTTCCTGATTGTCAGGGGCTCTGGGGCCAACGTCCTGACTTTC. As protein: CASSFLIVRGSGANVLTF.

V usage is TRBV6-4 and J usage is TRBJ2-1; the match to TRBD2 covers 10 bases. Germline V CDR1 and CDR2: MRHNA, SNTAGT. The CDR3 totals 16 residues. Unmatched junction bases numbered 11, after V lost 5 bases and J lost 7 bases. CDR3 coding DNA: TGTGCCAGCAGTCAAGCGGGGGGGAATTTTAGAAATGAGCAGTTCTTC. Its protein product is CASSQAGGNFRNEQFF.

V gene TRBV2 combines with J gene TRBJ1-6, with no clear D. In germline, CDR1 is SNHLY, CDR2 FYNNEI. The CDR3 length is 13 residues. Trimming removed 5 bases at V and 10 bases at J, with 12 bases between. DNA of the CDR3: TGTGCCAGCAGTCTCCCCCTGCTATCACCCCTCCACTTT. The encoded protein is CASSLPLLSPLHF. Combining the CDR3 with reference TRBV2 and TRBJ1-6 gives the whole variable domain EPEVTQTPSHQVTQMGQEVILRCVPISNHLYFYWYRQILGQKVEFLVSFYNNEISEKSEIFDDQFSVERPDGSNFTLKIRSTKLEDSAMYFCASSLPLLSPLHFGNGTRLTVT.

The V gene is TRBV2, the J gene TRBJ1-5; D perhaps matches TRBD1 (6 bases). With 6 bases removed from V and 3 bases from J, the gap between germline ends came to 15 bases. This CDR3 has 15 amino acids. Germline V lookup: CDR1 SNHLY, CDR2 FYNNEI. The CDR3: CASSEETGYNQPQHF. For the CDR3, the DNA is TGTGCCAGCAGCGAGGAGACAGGTTACAATCAGCCCCAGCATTTT.

This chain uses TRBV27 with TRBJ1-3; D remains unclear. The ends were cut back, 2 bases at V and 1 base at J, with 9 bases in the middle. This CDR3 spans 15 amino acids. From germline, CDR1 is MNHEY and CDR2 SMNVEV (reference sequence). CDR3 region: CASSLLPLSGNTIYF. The CDR3, as DNA: TGTGCCAGCAGTTTACTTCCCCTTTCTGGAAACACCATATATTTT.

The CDR3 bases are TGCAGTCCCCGGGGGGGGGCTGAAGCTTTCTTT. Residues: CSPRGGAEAFF. The chain carries TRBV20-1 and TRBJ1-1, with D possibly TRBD1 on 5 matching bases. Per the germline V gene, CDR1 is DFQATT and CDR2 is SNEGSKA (reference sequence). Deletions cut 8 bases from V and 6 bases from J, with 13 bases between. The CDR3 spans 11 residues.

The rearrangement joins TRBV11-2 to TRBJ2-7, with 7 bases lining up with TRBD1. The V gene end was trimmed by 1 base and the J gene end by 2 bases; junction bases not matched to a gene: 2. Looked up from germline, CDR1 is SGHAT and CDR2 is FQNNGV. The CDR3 consists of 14 residues. This CDR3 reads CASSLGQGTYEQYF. The CDR3 nucleotides are TGTGCCAGCAGCTTAGGACAGGGTACCTACGAGCAGTACTTC.

This clone was picked up a small number of times. The V and J genes are TRBV2 and TRBJ1-1, with a weak D call TRBD1 (6 bases). Trimming cost V 5 bases and J 3 bases, with 22 bases left between them. Germline assignment: CDR1 SNHLY and CDR2 FYNNEI. The CDR3 runs 17 residues. The CDR3 sequence: CASSFQRDTTFDTEAFF. In DNA form, the CDR3 reads TGTGCCAGCAGTTTTCAGCGGGACACTACCTTCGACACTGAAGCTTTCTTT. Complete variable domain (other parts from reference TRBV2 and TRBJ1-1): EPEVTQTPSHQVTQMGQEVILRCVPISNHLYFYWYRQILGQKVEFLVSFYNNEISEKSEIFDDQFSVERPDGSNFTLKIRSTKLEDSAMYFCASSFQRDTTFDTEAFFGQGTRLTVV.

The chain links TRBV23-1 to TRBJ1-6; tentatively, D is TRBD1 (5 bases). TRBV23-1 has ORF status, its function being uncertain. V dropped 0 bases and J dropped 7 bases, with 10 bases sitting between them. This CDR3 comprises 15 residues. The CDR3 bases are TGCGCCAGCAGTCAATCCCGACAGCGAAATTCACCCCTCCACTTT. Encoded protein: CASSQSRQRNSPLHF.

There are a few counts of this clone. The chain uses TRBV10-1 and TRBJ1-5, with 8 bases matching TRBD1. The germline CDR1 and CDR2 sequences are WNHNN and SYGVQD (reference sequence). The V segment lost 5 bases and the J segment 4 bases; nucleotides outside the gene matches: 13. The CDR3 is 17 residues long. The DNA for the CDR3 is TGCGCCAGCAGTTCTAGAGACAGGGGTCTCCAAAATCAGCCCCAGCATTTT. Residues: CASSSRDRGLQNQPQHF.

The chain uses TRBV7-2 and TRBJ2-3, with a possible D match to TRBD2 (7 bases). The CDR3 contains 17 residues. Germline assignment: CDR1 SGHTA and CDR2 FQGNSA. V was pared by 1 base and J by 1 base, with 15 bases between. This CDR3 reads CASSLVMRGRGTDTQYF. CDR3 bases: TGTGCCAGCAGCTTAGTTATGCGGGGGCGGGGCACAGATACGCAGTATTTT.

The rearrangement joins TRBV6-5 to TRBJ1-1; 9 bases line up with TRBD1. This CDR3 is built from 14 residues. V was pared by 2 bases and J by 5 bases, with 3 bases of the junction left unmatched. Germline values: CDR1 MNHEY, CDR2 SVGAGI. The CDR3 nucleotides are TGTGCCAGCAGTTACGGACAGGGGAGAACTGAAGCTTTCTTT. Translating it yields CASSYGQGRTEAFF.

This clone was detected only once. The chain has TRBV7-2 and TRBJ1-1, with TRBD1 as a possible D gene (6 bases). In germline, CDR1 is SGHTA, CDR2 FQGNSA. This CDR3 has 14 residues. V dropped 2 bases and J dropped 8 bases, with 15 bases sitting between them. CDR3: CASSLNMGGREAFF. The CDR3 DNA reads as TGTGCCAGCAGCTTAAATATGGGGGGGCGGGAAGCTTTCTTT.

The chain joins TRBV9 to TRBJ2-1; 11 bases map to TRBD2. The V gene end was trimmed by 3 bases and the J gene end by 7 bases; junction bases not matched to a gene: 9. Looked up from germline, CDR1 is SGDLS and CDR2 is YYNGEE. CDR3 size: 16 residues. Written as DNA, the CDR3 is TGTGCCAGCAGCGGTAGCGGGGGGGCCCCGGGAAATGAGCAGTTCTTC. It is translated as CASSGSGGAPGNEQFF.